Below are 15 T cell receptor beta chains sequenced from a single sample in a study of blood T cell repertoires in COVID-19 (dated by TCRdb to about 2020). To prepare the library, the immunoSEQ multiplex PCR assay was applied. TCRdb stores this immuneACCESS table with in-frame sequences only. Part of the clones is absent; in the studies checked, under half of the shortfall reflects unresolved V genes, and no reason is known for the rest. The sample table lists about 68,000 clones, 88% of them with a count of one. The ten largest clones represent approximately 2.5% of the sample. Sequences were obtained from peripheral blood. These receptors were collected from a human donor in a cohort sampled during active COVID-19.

This CDR3 is CASSSTGTGVPYEQFF. The CDR3, as DNA: TGTGCCAGCAGTTCGACCGGGACAGGGGTTCCCTATGAGCAGTTCTTC. The chain joins TRBV28 to TRBJ2-1; 10 nucleotides line up with TRBD1. The ends lost 4 bases at V and 8 bases at J; junction bases unmatched: 11. In germline, CDR1 is MDHEN, CDR2 SYDVKM. This CDR3 has 16 residues. Variable domain in full (rest from reference TRBV28 and TRBJ2-1): DVKVTQSSRYLVKRTGEKVFLECVQDMDHENMFWYRQDPGLGLRLIYFSYDVKMKEKGDIPEGYSVSREKKERFSLILESASTNQTSMYLCASSSTGTGVPYEQFFGPGTRLTVL.

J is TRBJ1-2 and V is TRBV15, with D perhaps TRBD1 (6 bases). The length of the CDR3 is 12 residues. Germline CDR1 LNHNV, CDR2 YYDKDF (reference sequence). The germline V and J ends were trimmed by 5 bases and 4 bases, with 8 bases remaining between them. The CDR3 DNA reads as TGTGCCACCAGCGGACAGTCCTATGGCTACACCTTC. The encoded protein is CATSGQSYGYTF.

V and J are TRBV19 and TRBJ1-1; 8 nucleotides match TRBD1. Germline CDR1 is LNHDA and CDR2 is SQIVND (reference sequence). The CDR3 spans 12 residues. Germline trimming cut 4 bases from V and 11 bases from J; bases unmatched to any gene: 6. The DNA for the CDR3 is TGTGCCAGTAGTAGCGACAGGGGCGAGGCTTTCTTT. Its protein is CASSSDRGEAFF.

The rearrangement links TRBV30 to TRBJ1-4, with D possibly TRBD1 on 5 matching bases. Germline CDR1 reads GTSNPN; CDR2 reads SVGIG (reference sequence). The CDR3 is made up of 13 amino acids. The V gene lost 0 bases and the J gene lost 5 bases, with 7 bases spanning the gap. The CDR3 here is CAWSVGGNEKLFF. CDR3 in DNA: TGTGCCTGGAGTGTTGGGGGGAATGAAAAACTGTTTTTT.

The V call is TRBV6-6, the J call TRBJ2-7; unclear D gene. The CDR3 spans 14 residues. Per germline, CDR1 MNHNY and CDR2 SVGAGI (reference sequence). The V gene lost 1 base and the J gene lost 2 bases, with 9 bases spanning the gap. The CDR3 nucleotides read TGTGCCAGCAGTTACTGGGCAGAAACCTACGAGCAGTACTTC. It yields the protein CASSYWAETYEQYF.

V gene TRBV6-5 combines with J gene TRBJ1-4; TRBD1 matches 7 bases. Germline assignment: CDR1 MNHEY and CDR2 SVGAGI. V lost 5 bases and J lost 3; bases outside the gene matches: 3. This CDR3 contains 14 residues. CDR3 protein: CASSPRGPNEKLFF. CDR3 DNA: TGTGCCAGCAGTCCGAGGGGGCCTAATGAAAAACTGTTTTTT.

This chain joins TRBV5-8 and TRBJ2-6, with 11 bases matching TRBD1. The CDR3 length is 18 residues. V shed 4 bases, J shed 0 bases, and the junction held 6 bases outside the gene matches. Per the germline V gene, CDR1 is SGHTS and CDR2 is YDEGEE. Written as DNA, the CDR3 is TGTGCCAGCAGCACGCCGGGACAGGGGGTCTCTGGGGCCAACGTCCTGACTTTC. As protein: CASSTPGQGVSGANVLTF.

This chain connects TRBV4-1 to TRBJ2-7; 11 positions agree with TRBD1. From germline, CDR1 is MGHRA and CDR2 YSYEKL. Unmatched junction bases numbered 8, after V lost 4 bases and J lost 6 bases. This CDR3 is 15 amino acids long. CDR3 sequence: CASSLMWGQGGEQYF. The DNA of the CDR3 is TGCGCCAGCAGCCTTATGTGGGGACAGGGGGGCGAGCAGTACTTC.

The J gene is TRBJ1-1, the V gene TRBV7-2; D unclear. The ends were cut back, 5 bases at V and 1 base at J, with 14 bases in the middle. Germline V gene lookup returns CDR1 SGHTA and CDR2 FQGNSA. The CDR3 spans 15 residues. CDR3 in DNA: TGTGCCAGCAGCCCCAAGGTGAGGCAGAACACTGAAGCTTTCTTT. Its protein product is CASSPKVRQNTEAFF.

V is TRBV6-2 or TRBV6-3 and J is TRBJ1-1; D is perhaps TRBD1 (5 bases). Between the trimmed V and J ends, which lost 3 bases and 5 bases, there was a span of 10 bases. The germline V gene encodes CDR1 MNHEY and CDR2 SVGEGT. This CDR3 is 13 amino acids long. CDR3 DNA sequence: TGTGCCAGCAGTTATGGGGCGGTAACTGAAGCTTTCTTT. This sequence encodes CASSYGAVTEAFF.

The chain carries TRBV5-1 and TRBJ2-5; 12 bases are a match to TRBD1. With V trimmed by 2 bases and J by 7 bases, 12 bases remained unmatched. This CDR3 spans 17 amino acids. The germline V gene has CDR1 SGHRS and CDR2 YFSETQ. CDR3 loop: CASSLGVQGTGGGTQYF. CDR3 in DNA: TGCGCCAGCAGCTTAGGAGTGCAAGGGACAGGGGGCGGGACCCAGTACTTC.

CDR3 coding DNA: TGTGCCAGCAGCGACCGGACTAGGAGCTCCTATAATTCACCCCTCCACTTT. Translation: CASSDRTRSSYNSPLHF. V usage is TRBV5-4 and J usage is TRBJ1-6; D is unclear. The germline CDR1 and CDR2 sequences are SGHNT and YYREEE (reference sequence). The CDR3 sequence is 17 residues long. Trimming pared 4 bases from V and 0 bases from J, leaving 14 bases between.

The DNA for the CDR3 is TGTGCCACCAGTGATGTTGACAGGGAGAACACCGGGGAGCTGTTTTTT. This gives the protein CATSDVDRENTGELFF. The chain is built from TRBV24-1 and TRBJ2-2; 7 bases are shared with TRBD1. With V trimmed by 3 bases and J by 1 base, 4 bases remained unmatched. The CDR3 is 16 amino acids. Germline values: CDR1 KGHDR, CDR2 SFDVKD.

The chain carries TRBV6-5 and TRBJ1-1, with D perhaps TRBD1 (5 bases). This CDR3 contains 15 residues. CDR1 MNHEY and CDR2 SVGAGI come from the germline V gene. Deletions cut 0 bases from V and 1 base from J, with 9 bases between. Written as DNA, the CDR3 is TGTGCCAGCAGTTACTCGAGGCAGGGGAACACTGAAGCTTTCTTT. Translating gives CASSYSRQGNTEAFF.

The CDR3 coding sequence is TGTGCCAGCAGCGTAGTCTCCTTTACAGGGGGCGCTTACAATGAGCAGTTCTTC. As protein: CASSVVSFTGGAYNEQFF. The V call is TRBV9, the J call TRBJ2-1; TRBD1 matches 9 bases. Germline lookup yields CDR1 SGDLS and CDR2 YYNGEE. The ends lost 0 bases at V and 4 bases at J; junction bases unmatched: 11. This CDR3 is built from 18 residues.